The 22 T cell receptor beta chains reported below all come from one sample, sequenced in a study of blood T cell repertoires in COVID-19 (dated by TCRdb to the early 2020s). The library was obtained by the immunoSEQ multiplex PCR assay. TCRdb limited this immuneACCESS table to in-frame rearrangements with V and J called. A share of clones is missing; checked studies link under half to unresolved V genes, and the rest is unexplained. Recorded for this sample are almost 85,000 clones; about 86% of them occurred a single time. The leading ten clones occupy less than 40% of the sample. The sequencing input was peripheral blood. Source of these receptors: a man at least 80 years old with active or convalescent COVID-19.

The V call is TRBV28, the J call TRBJ2-3; 9 bases align to TRBD2. The junction had 6 bases not matched to a gene; V was cut back by 5 bases and J by 6 bases. CDR1 is MDHEN, CDR2 SYDVKM, per germline. The CDR3 loop spans 14 amino acids. CDR3 protein: CASSQAGGGDTQYF. CDR3 sequence (DNA): TGTGCCAGCAGTCAAGCGGGAGGAGGCGATACGCAGTATTTT.

V is TRBV5-6 and J is TRBJ1-4, with unresolved D. This CDR3 contains 15 residues. Between the trimmed V and J ends, which lost 2 bases and 7 bases, there was a span of 15 bases. Germline assignment: CDR1 SGHDT and CDR2 YYEEEE. CDR3 region: CASSFGGSTIEKLFF. CDR3 bases: TGTGCCAGCAGCTTCGGCGGCAGTACGATTGAAAAACTGTTTTTT.

V usage is TRBV13 and J usage is TRBJ1-2; D gene ambiguous. From germline, CDR1 is PRHDT and CDR2 FYEKMQ (reference sequence). Trimming stripped 4 bases from V and 0 bases from J, with 9 bases between. The CDR3 length is 14 residues. The CDR3 DNA is TGTGCCAGCAGCTCAGCCGACACTAACTATGGCTACACCTTC. Translated: CASSSADTNYGYTF.

V and J are TRBV7-2 and TRBJ2-2; 7 nucleotides line up with TRBD1. The germline gives CDR1 SGHTA, CDR2 FQGNSA. The V gene end was trimmed by 6 bases and the J gene end by 4 bases; junction bases not matched to a gene: 8. This CDR3 contains 15 residues. For the CDR3, the DNA is TGTGCCAGCAGTCTGGGGACAGTCCTCACCGGGGAGCTGTTTTTT. Amino acids: CASSLGTVLTGELFF.

The chain has TRBV3-1 (or the pseudogene TRBV3-2) and TRBJ1-1, with 9 bases lining up with TRBD1. V shed 7 bases and J 5 bases; nucleotides not matched to a gene: 8. Germline lookup yields CDR1 LGHDT and CDR2 YNNKEL (reference sequence). The CDR3 sequence is 14 residues long. The CDR3 bases are TGTGCCAGCAACACAGGACAGGGGTATACTGAAGCTTTCTTT. The encoded protein is CASNTGQGYTEAFF.

The chain uses TRBV2 and TRBJ1-5; D remains unclear. The germline gives CDR1 SNHLY, CDR2 FYNNEI. The CDR3 runs to 12 residues. V shed 6 bases and J shed 11 bases, with 14 bases lying between them. The CDR3 reads CASSEAPAAQHF. The CDR3 DNA is TGTGCCAGCAGCGAGGCCCCGGCGGCCCAGCATTTT.

This clone came up once. The chain carries TRBV28 and TRBJ2-2; 8 bases are a match to TRBD1. V was clipped by 5 bases and J by 2 bases; unmatched bases: 13. This CDR3 has 18 residues. The germline V gene encodes CDR1 MDHEN and CDR2 SYDVKM. CDR3 sequence reads: CASSPVFRTGINTGELFF. CDR3 in DNA: TGTGCCAGCAGTCCGGTTTTTCGGACAGGGATAAACACCGGGGAGCTGTTTTTT.

This clone was counted only a few times. This chain uses TRBV9 with TRBJ2-6, with D perhaps TRBD1 (6 bases). V was trimmed by 5 bases and J by 4 bases, leaving 16 bases between them. The CDR3 totals 16 residues. Germline V CDR1 and CDR2: SGDLS, YYNGEE. CDR3 sequence reads: CASRPGESPGANVLTF. Written as DNA, the CDR3 is TGTGCCAGCAGGCCAGGGGAGTCCCCGGGGGCCAACGTCCTGACTTTC.

This chain joins TRBV6-1 and TRBJ2-1; no clear D gene. Trimming shortened V by 5 bases and J by 6 bases, and 5 bases separated the two germline ends. This CDR3 spans 11 amino acids. Germline CDR1 and CDR2: MNHNS and SASEGT. The CDR3 bases are TGTGCCAGCAGTCCTTCCAATGAGCAGTTCTTC. Protein sequence: CASSPSNEQFF.

The chain uses TRBV7-8 and TRBJ2-7, with 10 bases that match TRBD1. V gave up 5 bases and J gave up 1 base; unmatched junction bases: 8. Germline CDR1 and CDR2: SGHVS and FQNEAQ. There are 16 residues in the CDR3. In nucleotides, the CDR3 is TGTGCCAGCAGCCAGACCGGGACAGGGGTATCCTACGAGCAGTACTTC. Translating it yields CASSQTGTGVSYEQYF. The full variable domain, with the rest looked up from reference TRBV7-8 and TRBJ2-7, is GAGVSQSPRYKVAKRGQDVALRCDPISGHVSLFWYQQALGQGPEFLTYFQNEAQLDKSGLPSDRFFAERPEGSVSTLKIQRTQQEDSAVYLCASSQTGTGVSYEQYFGPGTRLTVT.

This clone appeared a single time. The CDR3 DNA sequence: TGTGCCAGCAAATCTAGCGGGAGTGGGTACGAGCAGTACTTC. Translation gives CASKSSGSGYEQYF. This chain uses TRBV28 with TRBJ2-7; 10 bases fit TRBD2. The CDR3 contains 14 residues. Germline values: CDR1 MDHEN, CDR2 SYDVKM. The J segment lost 4 bases and the V segment lost 7 bases, leaving 7 bases of the junction unmatched.

Only one count was recorded for this clone. This chain joins TRBV18 and TRBJ2-1; D remains unclear. The CDR3 consists of 13 residues. Trimming took off 5 bases at V and 6 bases at J, with 11 bases between the two ends. CDR1 and CDR2 (germline): KGHSH, LQKENI. The chain's CDR3 is CASSNPLPNEQFF. The CDR3 region has the DNA TGTGCCAGCTCAAACCCCCTACCCAATGAGCAGTTCTTC. The full variable domain, in which reference TRBV18 and TRBJ2-1 provide the parts outside the CDR3, is NAGVMQNPRHLVRRRGQEARLRCSPMKGHSHVYWYRQLPEEGLKFMVYLQKENIIDESGMPKERFSAEFPKEGPSILRIQQVVRGDSAAYFCASSNPLPNEQFFGPGTRLTVL.

The J gene is TRBJ2-3, the V gene TRBV10-1; TRBD2 might be the D (5 bases). Germline V gene data show CDR1 as WNHNN and CDR2 as SYGVQD (reference sequence). The CDR3 is 14 residues long. Trimming removed 5 bases from V and 5 bases from J, with 14 bases in between. CDR3 region: CASSSGEWGDTQYF. CDR3 coding DNA: TGCGCCAGCAGTAGCGGAGAGTGGGGAGATACGCAGTATTTT.

The rearrangement uses TRBV6-6 and TRBJ2-7; 10 bases align to TRBD2. The CDR3 covers 16 residues. The ends lost 4 bases at V and 0 bases at J; junction bases unmatched: 6. Germline loops: CDR1 MNHNY, CDR2 SVGAGI (reference sequence). The CDR3 sequence is CASSFTGTSVSYEQYF. Here the CDR3 DNA reads TGTGCCAGCAGTTTCACCGGGACTAGCGTCTCCTACGAGCAGTACTTC.

This chain connects TRBV7-2 to TRBJ2-1; 10 nucleotides match TRBD1. Germline-derived CDR1 and CDR2 are SGHTA and FQGNSA. The J segment lost 14 bases and the V segment lost 3 bases, leaving 1 base of the junction unmatched. CDR3 size: 11 residues. The CDR3 sequence: CASSLGTGEFF. The DNA of the CDR3 is TGTGCCAGCAGCTTGGGGACAGGGGAGTTCTTC. The complete variable domain, with remaining parts taken from reference TRBV7-2 and TRBJ2-1, reads GAGVSQSPSNKVTEKGKDVELRCDPISGHTALYWYRQSLGQGLEFLIYFQGNSAPDKSGLPSDRFSAERTGGSVSTLTIQRTQQEDSAVYLCASSLGTGEFFGPGTRLTVL.

The V gene is TRBV3-1 (or the pseudogene TRBV3-2), the J gene TRBJ1-1; 7 positions match TRBD1. The CDR3 has 16 amino acids. Germline V gene sequence: CDR1 LGHDT, CDR2 YNNKEL (reference sequence). The V gene end was trimmed by 1 base and the J gene end by 2 bases; junction bases not matched to a gene: 7. The CDR3 region is CASSQGSRDRNTEAFF. In nucleotides, the CDR3 is TGTGCCAGCAGCCAAGGGTCCCGGGACAGAAACACTGAAGCTTTCTTT.

The rearrangement uses TRBV7-9 and TRBJ1-6; 9 bases fit TRBD1. Germline loops: CDR1 SEHNR, CDR2 FQNEAQ (reference sequence). V dropped 6 bases and J dropped 8; count of bases not matched to a gene: 5. This CDR3 has 14 amino acids. The CDR3 reads CASRYRGPDSPLHF. CDR3 nucleotide sequence: TGTGCCAGCAGATACAGGGGGCCTGATTCACCCCTCCACTTT.

This sequence joins TRBV30 and TRBJ2-5; D unclear. Deletions cut 2 bases from V and 4 bases from J, with 11 bases between. Germline lookup yields CDR1 GTSNPN and CDR2 SVGIG (reference sequence). CDR3 size: 13 residues. This CDR3 is CAWSPTVRETQYF. The CDR3 region has the DNA TGTGCCTGGAGTCCAACAGTGAGAGAGACCCAGTACTTC.

The V call is TRBV29-1, the J call TRBJ2-7; 8 positions agree with TRBD1. V trimming: 3 bases; J trimming: 4 bases; junction bases outside the gene matches: 5. This CDR3 has 13 residues. CDR1 and CDR2 from the germline V gene are SQVTM and ANQGSEA. The CDR3 region has the DNA TGCAGCGTTGAGGGGACAGGAGCATACGAGCAGTACTTC. As protein: CSVEGTGAYEQYF.

The chain links TRBV6-1 to TRBJ2-1, with 15 nucleotides matching TRBD2. The germline V gene encodes CDR1 MNHNS and CDR2 SASEGT. The length of the CDR3 is 19 residues. Trimming took 2 bases from V and 0 from J; bases not matched to a gene: 5. The CDR3 region has the DNA TGTGCCAGCAGTGAACGGACTAGCGGGGGGGGTAGCTCCTACAATGAGCAGTTCTTC. Amino acid sequence: CASSERTSGGGSSYNEQFF.

The CDR3 reads CASSPGGLTQETQYF. The CDR3 DNA follows: TGCGCCAGCAGCCCGGGGGGTCTAACTCAAGAGACCCAGTACTTC. V and J are TRBV5-1 and TRBJ2-5; 7 positions agree with TRBD2. The CDR3 runs 15 residues. With V trimmed by 4 bases and J by 2 bases, 8 bases remained unmatched. From germline, CDR1 is SGHRS and CDR2 YFSETQ.

V gene TRBV28 combines with J gene TRBJ1-1; D might be TRBD1 (5 bases). Germline CDR1 is MDHEN and CDR2 is SYDVKM. The CDR3 covers 16 residues. Trimming stripped 8 bases from V and 5 bases from J, with 24 bases between. CDR3 nucleotides: TGTGCCAGCGAGTGCTGGGCCCGCGGGGGGTGGACTGAAGCTTTCTTT. Translated: CASECWARGGWTEAFF.